What follows is one T cell receptor (beta chain) and its context. The CDR3 spans 17 residues. The germline gives CDR1 SNHLY, CDR2 FYNNEI. The germline V and J ends were trimmed by 4 bases and 2 bases, with 18 bases remaining between them. MiXCR was run by TCRdb on the RT-PCR reads, yielding one entry per CDR3 protein. This sample has about 610 distinct CDR3 sequences, with approximately 38% found just once. The material sequenced was memory CD4+ T cells from salivary gland. This receptor was taken from a female donor with primary Sjogren's syndrome. The chain combines TRBV2 with TRBJ1-5; D perhaps matches TRBD1 (5 bases). The CDR3 region is CASSGQTAFSRNQPQHF. CDR3 nucleotides: TGTGCCAGCAGTGGACAGACCGCGTTCAGTCGCAATCAGCCCCAGCATTTT.